The rows below give T cell receptor beta chains drawn from one sample of a study of beta chain features in type 1 diabetes. Generated by immunoSEQ multiplex PCR, the TCRdb table keeps only in-frame clones and is missing some. Here the sample spans around 500,000 clones, about an eighth being singletons. The sequenced material came from naive CD4+ T cells from blood. The receptors shown here come from a woman between 18 and 29 years old in good health. Each CDR3 is given with its conserved first and last residue. The D gene is left open where the match is weak. Not all rows give a size; the values are once, few, many and, for expanded clones, a class.

CDR3	DNA	D	V	J	size
CAISGRTGMNTEAFF	TGTGCCATCAGTGGTAGGACAGGGATGAACACTGAAGCTTTCTTT	TRBD1	TRBV10-3	TRBJ1-1	NA
CASSLSGGSGKNIQYF	TGTGCCAGCAGTTTATCTGGGGGGTCGGGCAAAAACATTCAGTACTTC	NA	TRBV28	TRBJ2-4	few
CSVVQGGMTDTQYF	TGCAGCGTTGTCCAGGGGGGTATGACAGATACGCAGTATTTT	NA	TRBV29-1	TRBJ2-3	few
CASKAGGAYGYTF	TGTGCCAGTAAGGCAGGGGGTGCCTATGGCTACACCTTC	TRBD1	TRBV19	TRBJ1-2	NA
CASSALQGAGTSGAGVQYF	TGTGCCAGCAGCGCTCTACAGGGAGCCGGGACTAGCGGAGCGGGGGTTCAGTACTTC	TRBD2	TRBV7-9	TRBJ2-4	few
CSVAWAHSNNEQFF	TGCAGCGTTGCATGGGCCCATTCCAACAATGAGCAGTTCTTC	NA	TRBV29-1	TRBJ2-1	NA
CASSDDRARYQETQYF	TGTGCCAGCAGTGACGACAGGGCCCGGTACCAAGAGACCCAGTACTTC	TRBD1	TRBV27	TRBJ2-5	few
CASSPVRVDTQYF	TGTGCCAGCAGCCCGGTCAGGGTAGATACGCAGTATTTT	NA	TRBV7-8	TRBJ2-3	NA
CASGRADYEQYF	TGCGCCAGCGGGAGGGCCGACTACGAGCAGTACTTC	TRBD2	TRBV5-1	TRBJ2-7	NA
CASSQGSGGPAPDTQYF	TGTGCCAGCAGCCAGGGGAGCGGGGGGCCGGCTCCAGATACGCAGTATTTT	TRBD2	TRBV4-2	TRBJ2-3	NA
CSGVDRNSYEQYF	TGCAGCGGCGTGGACAGGAATTCCTACGAGCAGTACTTC	TRBD1	TRBV29-1	TRBJ2-7	many
CSVGEDTQYF	TGCAGCGTTGGAGAGGATACGCAGTATTTT	NA	TRBV29-1	TRBJ2-3	few
CSVEGQGDEQFF	TGCAGCGTTGAGGGACAGGGGGATGAGCAGTTCTTC	TRBD1	TRBV29-1	TRBJ2-1	few
CASSISMNTEAFF	TGTGCCAGCAGCATTTCCATGAACACTGAAGCTTTCTTT	NA	TRBV9	TRBJ1-1	few
CSLSGGETQYF	TGCAGTCTTAGCGGGGGAGAGACCCAGTACTTC	TRBD2	TRBV20-1	TRBJ2-5	NA
CASSPPLADTQYF	TGTGCCAGCTCACCACCGCTGGCCGATACGCAGTATTTT	NA	TRBV18	TRBJ2-3	NA
CASSGQGSGNTIYF	TGTGCCAGCAGCGGACAGGGAAGTGGAAACACCATATATTTT	TRBD1	TRBV9	TRBJ1-3	few
CASSSSSTQETQYF	TGTGCCAGCAGCTCCAGCTCAACCCAAGAGACCCAGTACTTC	NA	TRBV7-9	TRBJ2-5	NA
CASSQARSLDSGDYGYTF	TGCGCCAGCAGCCAAGCCAGAAGTCTGGACTCAGGGGACTATGGCTACACCTTC	NA	TRBV4-3	TRBJ1-2	few
CSVGGGLAGTYEQFF	TGCAGCGTTGGGGGCGGACTAGCGGGAACCTATGAGCAGTTCTTC	TRBD2	TRBV29-1	TRBJ2-1	few
CASSARGGQLQETQYF	TGTGCCAGCAGCGCCAGGGGAGGGCAATTGCAAGAGACCCAGTACTTC	NA	TRBV9	TRBJ2-5	NA
CASSETGRGPGGYTF	TGTGCCAGCAGTGAAACAGGCAGGGGGCCTGGTGGCTACACCTTC	TRBD1	TRBV25-1	TRBJ1-2	NA
CASSRYRANLGNEQFF	TGTGCCAGCAGCCGCTACCGGGCTAACCTGGGCAATGAGCAGTTCTTC	NA	TRBV7-2	TRBJ2-1	NA
CASSQGRRPYF	TGTGCCAGCAGCCAAGGCAGGCGCCCGTACTTC	NA	TRBV14	TRBJ2-7	few
CAWGVPPTGKKFDEQFF	TGTGCCTGGGGTGTGCCTCCGACAGGGAAGAAGTTCGATGAGCAGTTCTTC	TRBD1	TRBV30	TRBJ2-1	many
CASSLTGHNEQFF	TGTGCCAGCAGCCTGACAGGCCACAATGAGCAGTTCTTC	NA	TRBV6-5	TRBJ2-1	few
CASSFWASNTEAFF	TGCGCCAGCAGCTTTTGGGCCTCGAACACTGAAGCTTTCTTT	NA	TRBV5-1	TRBJ1-1	NA
CASSLVGGHTDTQYF	TGTGCCAGCAGCCTCGTGGGCGGGCACACAGATACGCAGTATTTT	NA	TRBV7-3	TRBJ2-3	few
CASSLFYEQYF	TGTGCCAGCAGCTTGTTCTACGAGCAGTACTTC	NA	TRBV5-4	TRBJ2-7	NA
CASSLQGNQETQYF	TGTGCCAGCAGCCTACAGGGAAACCAAGAGACCCAGTACTTC	NA	TRBV4-2	TRBJ2-5	NA
CASSQPTTGIPNSGANVLTF	TGCGCCAGCAGTCAACCTACGACAGGGATCCCCAACTCTGGGGCCAACGTCCTGACTTTC	TRBD1	TRBV23-1	TRBJ2-6	NA
CASSVGRAGELFF	TGTGCCAGCAGCGTAGGAAGGGCCGGGGAGCTGTTTTTT	NA	TRBV9	TRBJ2-2	few
CASSQEGRGGLPDNEQFF	TGCGCCAGCAGCCAAGAAGGGCGGGGGGGCCTACCGGACAATGAGCAGTTCTTC	TRBD2	TRBV4-3	TRBJ2-1	few
CASSPARDTQYF	TGTGCCAGCAGTCCCGCCCGAGATACGCAGTATTTT	NA	TRBV27	TRBJ2-3	NA
CATVQQRVTDTQYF	TGTGCCACCGTCCAGCAACGAGTCACAGATACGCAGTATTTT	NA	TRBV15	TRBJ2-3	few
CASSRRVAGNTIYF	TGTGCCAGCAGCCGCAGGGTCGCTGGAAACACCATATATTTT	NA	TRBV14	TRBJ1-3	NA
CASSFYRAGPDTQYF	TGTGCCAGCAGCTTCTACAGGGCCGGGCCAGATACGCAGTATTTT	NA	TRBV7-9	TRBJ2-3	few
CASSLEVVNTEAFF	TGTGCCAGCAGCTTAGAAGTGGTGAACACTGAAGCTTTCTTT	NA	TRBV11-1	TRBJ1-1	few
CASSFRVAEAFF	TGTGCCAGCAGCTTCCGGGTGGCTGAAGCTTTCTTT	NA	TRBV13	TRBJ1-1	few
CASSQHVGTAGELFF	TGCGCCAGCAGCCAACACGTCGGGACAGCCGGGGAGCTGTTTTTT	TRBD1	TRBV4-3	TRBJ2-2	NA
CASSLGDREANEKLFF	TGTGCCAGCAGCCTTGGGGACAGGGAGGCTAATGAAAAACTGTTTTTT	TRBD1	TRBV7-9	TRBJ1-4	NA
CASSFPQPSSYNEQFF	TGTGCCAGCAGCTTCCCACAGCCAAGCTCCTACAATGAGCAGTTCTTC	NA	TRBV7-8	TRBJ2-1	NA
CASSQDRETQYF	TGTGCCAGCAGCCAAGATAGGGAGACCCAGTACTTC	NA	TRBV7-9	TRBJ2-5	NA
CAWSVTVGIGDYEQYF	TGTGCCTGGAGTGTAACGGTGGGGATTGGGGACTACGAGCAGTACTTC	NA	TRBV30	TRBJ2-7	NA
CASSVGGSSSYEQYF	TGTGCCAGCAGCGTAGGAGGATCCAGCTCCTACGAGCAGTACTTC	NA	TRBV9	TRBJ2-7	NA
CASSHPGSTDTQYF	TGTGCCAGCAGCCACCCGGGGAGCACAGATACGCAGTATTTT	NA	TRBV2	TRBJ2-3	few
CASGLRGAKNIQYF	TGTGCCAGTGGGCTTAGGGGAGCCAAAAACATTCAGTACTTC	NA	TRBV14	TRBJ2-4	few
CASSRDRVRNYGYTF	TGTGCCAGCAGCCGGGACAGGGTCCGTAACTATGGCTACACCTTC	TRBD1	TRBV7-8	TRBJ1-2	few